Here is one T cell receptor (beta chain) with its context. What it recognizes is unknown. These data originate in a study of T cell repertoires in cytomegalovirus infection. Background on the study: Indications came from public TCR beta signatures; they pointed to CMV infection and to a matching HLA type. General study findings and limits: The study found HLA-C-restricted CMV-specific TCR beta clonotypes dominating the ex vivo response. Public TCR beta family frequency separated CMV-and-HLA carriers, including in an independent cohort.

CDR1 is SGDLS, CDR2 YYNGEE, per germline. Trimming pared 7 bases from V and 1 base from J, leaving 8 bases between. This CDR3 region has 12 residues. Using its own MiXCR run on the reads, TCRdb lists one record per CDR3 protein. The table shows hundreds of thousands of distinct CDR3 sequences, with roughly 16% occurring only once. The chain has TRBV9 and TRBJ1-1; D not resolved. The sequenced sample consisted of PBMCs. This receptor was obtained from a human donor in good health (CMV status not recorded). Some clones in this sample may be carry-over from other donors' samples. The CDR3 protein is CASQQSNTEAFF. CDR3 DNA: TGTGCCAGCCAACAGTCGAACACTGAAGCTTTCTTT.